This T cell receptor (beta chain) was captured in a study of glioma-infiltrating T cells after dendritic cell vaccination. Study details: Autologous tumor lysate-pulsed dendritic cell vaccination was given between about 2003 and 2013. Three intradermal dendritic cell vaccine injections were given every two weeks.

Clones were sequenced by immunoSEQ multiplex PCR, and TCRdb holds only the in-frame ones, with some missing. The data show about 92,000 clones, with 65% to 90% seen just once and about 15% held by the top ten. CDR1 and CDR2 (germline): SEHNR, FQNEAQ (reference sequence). This CDR3 is built from 13 residues. The ends were cut back, 1 base at V and 9 bases at J, with 12 bases in the middle. A note on this clone: The target antigen is unknown.

Findings and caveats of the study: TCR clonality showed no direct relationship with survival.

Sequences were derived from blood, sampled before dendritic cell vaccination. This clonotype originated in a human donor with glioblastoma. This chain joins TRBV7-9 and TRBJ1-1, with D perhaps matching TRBD1 (6 bases). CDR3: CASSLDQGLQAFF. Here the CDR3 DNA reads TGTGCCAGCAGCTTAGACCAGGGGCTACAAGCTTTCTTT.